This TCR beta chain came from a study of OX40 agonist ivuxolimab in advanced cancers. Background on the study: Ivuxolimab doses were 0.01, 0.1, 0.3, 1.5, 3 or 10 mg/kg every 2 weeks. Hepatocellular carcinoma, melanoma, renal cell or head and neck cancer occurred in dose-escalation patients.

Clones were read by immunoSEQ multiplex PCR, and TCRdb kept only the in-frame ones, dropping some. The data hold tens of thousands of clones, with 88% observed a single time. This clone occurred once. V dropped 9 bases and J dropped 2 bases, with 21 bases sitting between them. Germline CDR1 and CDR2: SGHKS and YYEKEE (reference sequence). CDR3 length equals 15 residues. The source material was CD4+ or CD8+ T cells sorted from blood, sampled in a trial of the OX40 agonist ivuxolimab. The chain recombines TRBV5-5 with TRBJ2-7; possible D gene TRBD2, 5 bases. This clonotype was sampled from an adult with an advanced solid tumor such as melanoma, head and neck, liver or kidney cancer. The CDR3 reads CATKVQVDLPYEQYF. The CDR3 DNA reads TGTGCCACCAAAGTCCAGGTGGACTTACCCTACGAGCAGTACTTC.